These 27 T cell receptor beta chains originate from one sample sequenced in a study of T cell responses to AZD1222 COVID-19 vaccine (dated by TCRdb to 2020 to 2023). Explained via the paper, the time point label denotes: about 28 days (+/-7) after the second vaccine dose. The protocol used for the library was the immunoSEQ multiplex PCR assay. This immuneACCESS table, as held by TCRdb, lists in-frame sequences with V and J called but not all clones. Of the missing ones, under half trace to an unresolved V gene in checked studies; the others have no known cause. Across this sample there are tens of thousands of clones, with about three quarters seen only once. The top ten clonotypes cover roughly 3.5% of the sample. The material sequenced was peripheral blood, taken 28 days after the second AZD1222 dose. These receptors were collected from an adult who received the AZD1222 COVID-19 vaccine.

The V gene is TRBV25-1, the J gene TRBJ2-5; 12 nucleotides match TRBD2. Germline CDR1 reads MGHDK; CDR2 reads SYGVNS. V lost 8 bases, J lost 8 bases, and 12 bases stayed unmatched. This CDR3 has 15 residues. CDR3 in amino acids: CASEKPGLAGTTQYF. CDR3 DNA sequence: TGTGCCAGCGAAAAACCAGGACTAGCGGGGACAACCCAGTACTTC.

The chain couples TRBV28 to TRBJ2-1, with D unresolved. The CDR3 is 17 residues long. V shed 4 bases and J shed 5 bases, with 21 bases lying between them. From germline, CDR1 is MDHEN and CDR2 SYDVKM. The CDR3 protein is CASSSPRSPERNNEQFF. CDR3 DNA: TGTGCCAGCAGTTCCCCGCGGTCGCCAGAACGTAACAATGAGCAGTTCTTC.

V gene TRBV28 combines with J gene TRBJ2-1; perhaps TRBD2 as D (5 bases). Germline CDR1 reads MDHEN; CDR2 reads SYDVKM. Between the trimmed V and J ends, which lost 5 bases and 7 bases, there was a span of 15 bases. CDR3 size: 14 residues. The CDR3, as DNA: TGTGCCAGCAGTCAAAACGGGGTCAGGAATGAGCAGTTCTTC. Translated, it gives CASSQNGVRNEQFF.

The J gene is TRBJ2-2, the V gene TRBV11-2; 9 nucleotides align to TRBD2. Germline CDR1 reads SGHAT; CDR2 reads FQNNGV. The CDR3 loop spans 17 amino acids. V lost 4 bases to trimming and J lost 6 bases; unmatched junction nucleotides: 12. The CDR3 reads CASSSRLGRGGAGELFF. The CDR3 nucleotides are TGTGCCAGCAGCTCCCGGCTGGGGCGGGGGGGCGCCGGGGAGCTGTTTTTT.

The chain couples TRBV10-3 to TRBJ1-1; D not certain. This CDR3 has 12 amino acids. Germline CDR1 ENHRY, CDR2 SYGVKD. V was shortened by 3 bases and J by 11 bases, with 13 bases between the two germline ends. This CDR3 reads CAISEINRGAFF. In DNA form, the CDR3 reads TGTGCCATCAGTGAAATCAACCGAGGCGCTTTCTTT.

This clone was detected only a few times. This chain uses TRBV7-3 with TRBJ1-6, with unresolved D. The CDR3 runs to 14 residues. Germline V lookup: CDR1 SGHTA, CDR2 FQGTGA. The germline V and J ends were trimmed by 7 bases and 7 bases, with 14 bases remaining between them. The chain's CDR3 is CASIPVETNSPLHF. The CDR3 DNA is TGTGCCAGCATACCCGTGGAGACAAATTCACCCCTCCACTTT.

This clone was observed a handful of times. This chain uses TRBV28 with TRBJ1-2; D not resolved. Germline CDR1 MDHEN, CDR2 SYDVKM. This CDR3 comprises 15 residues. Between the trimmed V and J ends, which lost 4 bases and 3 bases, there was a span of 15 bases. CDR3 loop: CASSYGPYLDYGYTF. The CDR3 nucleotides read TGTGCCAGCAGTTATGGACCTTATCTCGACTATGGCTACACCTTC.

The genes are TRBV5-6 and TRBJ2-1, with TRBD1 identical over 9 bases. The CDR3 covers 16 residues. Germline V gene data show CDR1 as SGHDT and CDR2 as YYEEEE. V lost 4 bases, J lost 4 bases, and 9 bases stayed unmatched. The CDR3 is CASSAPGTGIYNEQFF. For the CDR3, the DNA is TGTGCCAGCAGCGCCCCCGGGACAGGGATATACAATGAGCAGTTCTTC. Full variable domain (outside the CDR3, taken from reference TRBV5-6 and TRBJ2-1): DAGVTQSPTHLIKTRGQQVTLRCSPKSGHDTVSWYQQALGQGPQFIFQYYEEEERQRGNFPDRFSGHQFPNYSSELNVNALLLGDSALYLCASSAPGTGIYNEQFFGPGTRLTVL.

This sequence joins TRBV5-1 and TRBJ2-2; possibly TRBD1 for D (5 bases). There are 15 residues in the CDR3. The V and J ends lost 5 bases and 0 bases respectively, with 11 bases between them. CDR1 and CDR2 (germline): SGHRS, YFSETQ. CDR3 sequence: CASSTTAANTGELFF. In DNA, the CDR3 is TGCGCCAGCAGTACGACAGCCGCGAACACCGGGGAGCTGTTTTTT.

Regarding this clone: A read error may account for a junction end that differs from germline. This chain links TRBV12-3 or TRBV12-4 with TRBJ1-5; a possible D gene is TRBD1 (5 bases). The CDR3 spans 13 residues. The CDR3 bases are TGTGCCAGCCGTTTTGGGGGAAGTCAGCCCCAGCATTTT. Its protein is CASRFGGSQPQHF.

This clone was recorded a few times. The V and J genes are TRBV7-2 and TRBJ1-4; D remains unclear. Germline-derived CDR1 and CDR2 are SGHTA and FQGNSA. Trimming pared 5 bases from V and 8 bases from J, leaving 9 bases between. CDR3 length: 12 amino acids. The CDR3 reads CASSVEREKLFF. CDR3 coding DNA: TGTGCCAGCAGCGTGGAGAGAGAAAAACTGTTTTTT. Using reference TRBV7-2 and TRBJ1-4 for the parts outside the CDR3, the full variable domain is GAGVSQSPSNKVTEKGKDVELRCDPISGHTALYWYRQSLGQGLEFLIYFQGNSAPDKSGLPSDRFSAERTGGSVSTLTIQRTQQEDSAVYLCASSVEREKLFFGSGTQLSVL.

The V call is TRBV20-1, the J call TRBJ1-2; D not certain. CDR1 and CDR2 from the germline V gene are DFQATT and SNEGSKA (reference sequence). The length of the CDR3 is 11 residues. V was pared by 5 bases and J by 8 bases, with 12 bases between. The CDR3 sequence is CSALTGEGYTF. The CDR3 DNA reads as TGCAGTGCTCTAACCGGGGAGGGCTACACCTTC.

The chain has TRBV28 and TRBJ1-1; 8 positions agree with TRBD1. Trimming at V came to 3 bases and at J to 0 bases, leaving 6 bases not matched to a gene. Looked up from germline, CDR1 is MDHEN and CDR2 is SYDVKM. The CDR3 consists of 16 residues. Written as DNA, the CDR3 is TGTGCCAGCAGTTTCGCCCGACAGGGGATGAACACTGAAGCTTTCTTT. Translating gives CASSFARQGMNTEAFF. Full variable domain (remainder filled in from reference TRBV28 and TRBJ1-1): DVKVTQSSRYLVKRTGEKVFLECVQDMDHENMFWYRQDPGLGLRLIYFSYDVKMKEKGDIPEGYSVSREKKERFSLILESASTNQTSMYLCASSFARQGMNTEAFFGQGTRLTVV.

This clone was observed once. The chain couples TRBV13 to TRBJ2-7; D is perhaps TRBD2 (6 bases). CDR1 is PRHDT, CDR2 FYEKMQ, per germline (reference sequence). V was trimmed by 3 bases and J by 3 bases, leaving 12 bases between them. The CDR3 loop spans 14 amino acids. The CDR3: CASSLGREDYEQYF. CDR3 DNA sequence: TGTGCCAGCAGCTTGGGCAGGGAGGACTACGAGCAGTACTTC.

The chain combines TRBV5-1 with TRBJ1-3; 7 nucleotides align to TRBD1. This CDR3 region has 14 residues. J lost 0 bases, V lost 7 bases, and 4 bases had no gene match. CDR1 SGHRS and CDR2 YFSETQ come from the germline V gene. The CDR3 region is CASRDSFSGNTIYF. The CDR3 DNA sequence: TGCGCCAGCCGGGACAGCTTCTCTGGAAACACCATATATTTT.

The chain is built from TRBV5-1 and TRBJ1-2; D perhaps matches TRBD1 (6 bases). The germline V gene has CDR1 SGHRS and CDR2 YFSETQ. The CDR3 contains 17 residues. V was clipped by 0 bases and J by 4 bases, with 19 bases between them. DNA for the CDR3: TGCGCCAGCAGCTTGGAAGGCAGGGGTGTAAATGGCTATGGCTACACCTTC. Its translation is CASSLEGRGVNGYGYTF.

The rearrangement links TRBV5-1 to TRBJ1-4; 8 bases agree with TRBD1. Trimming removed 0 bases from V and 8 bases from J; junction bases left unmatched: 6. Germline assignment: CDR1 SGHRS and CDR2 YFSETQ. This CDR3 has 15 residues. In nucleotides, the CDR3 is TGCGCCAGCAGCTTGGAGGGGACAGGTGACGAAAAACTGTTTTTT. It codes for CASSLEGTGDEKLFF.

The gene calls are TRBV12-3 or TRBV12-4 and TRBJ1-1; 7 positions agree with TRBD1. V dropped 8 bases and J dropped 4; count of bases not matched to a gene: 4. The CDR3 runs 12 residues. DNA for the CDR3: TGTGCCAGCGCGACAGGGCCCACTGAAGCTTTCTTT. Its protein is CASATGPTEAFF.

This clone was detected only a few times. V usage is TRBV6-1 and J usage is TRBJ1-4; the D is unclear. The CDR3 consists of 15 residues. Germline V gene sequence: CDR1 MNHNS, CDR2 SASEGT. Trimming stripped 1 base from V and 4 bases from J, with 10 bases between. This CDR3 is CASSEGQSRNEKLFF. The CDR3 nucleotides read TGTGCCAGCAGTGAAGGTCAGAGCCGTAATGAAAAACTGTTTTTT.

J is TRBJ1-2 and V is TRBV28; no definite D call. The V gene's germline CDR1 is MDHEN and CDR2 SYDVKM. V gave up 3 bases and J gave up 4 bases, with 12 bases separating them. The CDR3 has 14 residues. This CDR3 is CASSFGTGGYGYTF. The CDR3 region has the DNA TGTGCCAGCAGTTTCGGTACGGGCGGCTATGGCTACACCTTC.

The chain joins TRBV7-2 to TRBJ1-4; TRBD1 agrees at 8 bases. The CDR3 has 14 residues. J lost 8 bases, V lost 6 bases, and 8 bases had no gene match. Germline V gene data show CDR1 as SGHTA and CDR2 as FQGNSA. The CDR3 nucleotides are TGTGCCAGCAGTTCGGGGACAGGCCTAGAAAAACTGTTTTTT. Translated, it gives CASSSGTGLEKLFF.

This clone has a handful of counts. The chain carries TRBV5-1 and TRBJ2-5; D is uncertain. Germline V gives CDR1 SGHRS, CDR2 YFSETQ. There are 15 residues in the CDR3. Between the trimmed V and J ends, which lost 0 bases and 2 bases, there was a span of 11 bases. CDR3 DNA: TGCGCCAGCAGCTTGGTGGGTGGCGGACAAGAGACCCAGTACTTC. Translating gives CASSLVGGGQETQYF.

The chain has TRBV7-3 and TRBJ2-2, with D perhaps matching TRBD2 (5 bases). The CDR3 is 15 amino acids. Germline V gene sequence: CDR1 SGHTA, CDR2 FQGTGA. The V gene lost 5 bases and the J gene lost 1 base, with 11 bases spanning the gap. The CDR3 sequence: CASSPRAGNTGELFF. CDR3 in DNA: TGTGCCAGCAGCCCCCGGGCGGGGAACACCGGGGAGCTGTTTTTT.

Only a few counts were recorded for this clone. This sequence joins TRBV5-1 and TRBJ2-1; 9 bases map to TRBD2. Germline CDR1 SGHRS, CDR2 YFSETQ. The CDR3 covers 12 residues. V trimming: 4 bases; J trimming: 13 bases; junction bases outside the gene matches: 6. The CDR3 nucleotides are TGCGCCAGCAGCGTTAGCGGGGGAATTCAGTTCTTC. This sequence encodes CASSVSGGIQFF.

The V and J genes are TRBV6-6 and TRBJ1-2, with D unclear. The CDR3 consists of 14 residues. The germline CDR1 and CDR2 sequences are MNHNY and SVGAGI (reference sequence). Deletions cut 6 bases from V and 9 bases from J, with 20 bases between. The CDR3 loop is CASRNRGGPGSYTF. As DNA, the CDR3 is TGTGCCAGCAGAAACAGAGGCGGACCGGGTAGCTACACCTTC.

In DNA, the CDR3 is TGTGCCAGCAGACGGGACAGGGGACTTGGCCAGCCCCAGCATTTT. Its protein is CASRRDRGLGQPQHF. The V call is TRBV5-4, the J call TRBJ1-5, with 10 bases lining up with TRBD1. There are 15 residues in the CDR3. Per germline, CDR1 SGHNT and CDR2 YYREEE (reference sequence). The V segment lost 5 bases and the J segment 7 bases; nucleotides outside the gene matches: 9.

This chain connects TRBV7-7 to TRBJ2-1, with D possibly matching TRBD1 (5 bases). Between the trimmed V and J ends, which lost 2 bases and 12 bases, there was a span of 14 bases. This CDR3 has 13 amino acids. Per germline, CDR1 SSHAT and CDR2 FNYEAQ (reference sequence). CDR3 in DNA: TGTGCCAGCAGCTTATCAGGGAACCGGCCGCAGTTCTTC. Protein product: CASSLSGNRPQFF.